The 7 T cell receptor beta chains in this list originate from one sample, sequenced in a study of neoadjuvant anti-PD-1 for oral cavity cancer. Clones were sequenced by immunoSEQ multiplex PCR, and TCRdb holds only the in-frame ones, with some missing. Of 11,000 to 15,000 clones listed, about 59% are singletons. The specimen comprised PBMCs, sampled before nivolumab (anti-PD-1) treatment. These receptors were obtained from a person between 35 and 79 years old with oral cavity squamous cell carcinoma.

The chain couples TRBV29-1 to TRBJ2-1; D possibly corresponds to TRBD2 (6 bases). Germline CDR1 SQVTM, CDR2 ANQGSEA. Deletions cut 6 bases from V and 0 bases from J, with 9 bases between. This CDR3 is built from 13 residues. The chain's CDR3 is CSVVTSSYNEQFF. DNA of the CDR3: TGCAGCGTGGTGACTAGCTCCTACAATGAGCAGTTCTTC.

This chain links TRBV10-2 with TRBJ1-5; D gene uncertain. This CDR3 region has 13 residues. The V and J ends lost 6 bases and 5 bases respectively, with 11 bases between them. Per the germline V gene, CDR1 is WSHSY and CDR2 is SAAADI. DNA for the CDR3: TGCGCCAGCAGAAACGCAGGAGATCAGCCCCAGCATTTT. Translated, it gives CASRNAGDQPQHF.

CDR3 region: CATSRDLLGASNTEAFF. The CDR3 DNA reads TGTGCCACCAGCAGAGATCTCTTAGGGGCGTCGAACACTGAAGCTTTCTTT. The V and J genes are TRBV15 and TRBJ1-1, with D tentatively TRBD1 (5 bases). Trimming shortened V by 0 bases and J by 1 base, and 15 bases separated the two germline ends. The CDR3 loop spans 17 amino acids. CDR1 is LNHNV, CDR2 YYDKDF, per germline (reference sequence). Full variable domain (outside the CDR3, taken from reference TRBV15 and TRBJ1-1): DAMVIQNPRYQVTQFGKPVTLSCSQTLNHNVMYWYQQKSSQAPKLLFHYYDKDFNNEADTPDNFQSRRPNTSFCFLDIRSPGLGDTAMYLCATSRDLLGASNTEAFFGQGTRLTVV.

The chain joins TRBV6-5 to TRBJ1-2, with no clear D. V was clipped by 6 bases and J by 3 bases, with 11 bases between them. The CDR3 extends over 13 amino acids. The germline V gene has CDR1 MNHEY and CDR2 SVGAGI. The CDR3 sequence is CASSLLEDYGYTF. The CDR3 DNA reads TGTGCCAGCAGCCTCCTCGAGGACTATGGCTACACCTTC.

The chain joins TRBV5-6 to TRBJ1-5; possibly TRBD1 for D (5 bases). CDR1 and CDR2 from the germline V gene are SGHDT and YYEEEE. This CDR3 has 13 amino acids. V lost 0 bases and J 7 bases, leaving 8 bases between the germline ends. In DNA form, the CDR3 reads TGTGCCAGCAGCTTGGGGGGGGAGCAGCCCCAGCATTTT. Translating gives CASSLGGEQPQHF.

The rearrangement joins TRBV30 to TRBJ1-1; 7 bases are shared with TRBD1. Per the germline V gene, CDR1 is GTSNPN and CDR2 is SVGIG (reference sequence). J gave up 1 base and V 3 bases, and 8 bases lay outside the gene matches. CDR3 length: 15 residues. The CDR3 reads CAWRGDSGANTEAFF. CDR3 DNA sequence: TGTGCCTGGAGAGGGGACAGCGGAGCGAACACTGAAGCTTTCTTT.

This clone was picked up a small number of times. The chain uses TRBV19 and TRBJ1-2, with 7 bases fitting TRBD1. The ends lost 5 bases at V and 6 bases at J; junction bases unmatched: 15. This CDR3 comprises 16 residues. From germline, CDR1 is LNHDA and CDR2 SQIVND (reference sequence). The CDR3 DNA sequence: TGTGCCAGTAGTCCCCGTCGTGAGGGGGCGAGAGATGGCTACACCTTC. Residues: CASSPRREGARDGYTF.